This TCR beta chain came from a study of graft-versus-host responses after intestinal transplantation. Whole-study context: Those transplanted obtained multivisceral, liver-intestinal, or isolated intestinal grafts. Induction with anti-thymocyte globulin, then tacrolimus and steroids for roughly 3 years, was given to all recipients.

Sequenced by immunoSEQ multiplex PCR; TCRdb stores in-frame clones only, minus some. Altogether 75,000 to 100,000 clones are present, around nine tenths being singletons, with the ten largest covering approximately 0.17%. The CDR3 runs 15 residues. Germline values: CDR1 SNHLY, CDR2 FYNNEI. The V segment lost 8 bases and the J segment 2 bases; nucleotides outside the gene matches: 10. Study-wide points: Some GvH clones were seen earlier in gut or blood, suggesting intestinal origin. Graft-versus-host to host-versus-graft clonal ratios in allografts were high in patients with graft-donor T cell macrochimerism.

Of note for this clone: Its specificity is not known.

The chain recombines TRBV2 with TRBJ2-3; 7 bases line up with TRBD2. This TCR was recovered from a human donor who received an intestinal transplant. The input for sequencing was unstimulated CD4+ T cells sorted from spleen or lymph node cells, taken before intestinal transplant. The CDR3 DNA reads as TGTGCCAGCGGTCGGCTAGCGGAGATCACAGATACGCAGTATTTT. Translated, it gives CASGRLAEITDTQYF.